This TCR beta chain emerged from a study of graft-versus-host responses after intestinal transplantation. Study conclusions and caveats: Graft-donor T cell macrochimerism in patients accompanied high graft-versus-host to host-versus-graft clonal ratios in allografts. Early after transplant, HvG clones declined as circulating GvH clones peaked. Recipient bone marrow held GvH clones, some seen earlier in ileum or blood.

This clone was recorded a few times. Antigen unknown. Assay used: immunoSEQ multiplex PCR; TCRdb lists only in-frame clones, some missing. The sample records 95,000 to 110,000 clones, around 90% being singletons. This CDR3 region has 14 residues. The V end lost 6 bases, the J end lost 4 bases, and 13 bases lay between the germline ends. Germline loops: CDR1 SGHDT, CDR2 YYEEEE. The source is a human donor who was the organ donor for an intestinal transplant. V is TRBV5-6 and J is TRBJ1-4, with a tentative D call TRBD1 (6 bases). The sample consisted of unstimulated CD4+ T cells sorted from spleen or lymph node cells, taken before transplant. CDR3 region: CASTQGQYNEKLFF. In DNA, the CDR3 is TGTGCCAGCACCCAAGGACAGTATAATGAAAAACTGTTTTTT.